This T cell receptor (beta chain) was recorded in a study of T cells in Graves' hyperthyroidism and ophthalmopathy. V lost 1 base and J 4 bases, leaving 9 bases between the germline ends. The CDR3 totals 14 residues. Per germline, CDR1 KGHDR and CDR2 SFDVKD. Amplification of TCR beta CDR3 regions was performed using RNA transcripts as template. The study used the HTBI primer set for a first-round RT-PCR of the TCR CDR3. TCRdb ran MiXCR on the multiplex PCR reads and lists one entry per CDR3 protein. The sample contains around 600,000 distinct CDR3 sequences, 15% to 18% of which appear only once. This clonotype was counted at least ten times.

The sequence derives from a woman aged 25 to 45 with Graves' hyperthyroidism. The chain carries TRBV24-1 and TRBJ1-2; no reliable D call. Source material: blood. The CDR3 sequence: CATSDFPDGYGYTF. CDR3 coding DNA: TGTGCCACCAGTGATTTCCCCGATGGCTATGGCTACACCTTC.